Detailed here is one T cell receptor (beta chain). Its antigen is unidentified. This record belongs to a study of CD8 T cells in Susac syndrome. The study's findings and limits: The relatively small number of individuals in the TCR sequencing and HLA analysis was acknowledged by the study.

V gave up 6 bases and J gave up 3 bases; unmatched junction bases: 7. The CDR3 contains 15 residues. The V gene's germline CDR1 is SEHNR and CDR2 FQNEAQ (reference sequence). Random hexamers were used to reverse transcribe about 0.5 to 1 ug of RNA. Across 54 Vbeta and 13 Jbeta, immunoSEQ multiplex PCR amplified TCR beta CDR3. TCRdb analysed the immunoSEQ multiplex PCR reads with MiXCR anew, one entry per CDR3 protein. This table has 210,000 or so distinct CDR3 sequences, 90% to 95% appearing once. The multiple sclerosis control group consisted of treatment-naive patients whose relapsing-remitting disease, which was either stable or active, fulfilled revised McDonald criteria. TEMRA cells were enriched by FACS, while CD8+ and CD4+ T cells were obtained through a negative isolation that was performed magnetically.

The clonotype was recovered from a human donor with multiple sclerosis. The genes are TRBV7-9 and TRBJ2-7, with 11 bases that match TRBD2. Sequencing input: CD8+ T cells from PBMCs. CDR3: CASSLTSGRFYEQYF. The DNA of the CDR3 is TGTGCCAGCAGTCTAACTAGCGGGAGATTCTACGAGCAGTACTTC.